The T cell receptor beta chain described here comes from a study of CD8+ T cells in alopecia areata. The CDR3 contains 13 residues. Germline loops: CDR1 SQVTM, CDR2 ANQGSEA. V dropped 6 bases and J dropped 3; count of bases not matched to a gene: 5. Indicated treatment: oral pan-JAK inhibitor, 5-10 mg twice daily. Sorting from PBMCs produced CD4+ and CD8+ T cells. RNA extraction was followed by reverse transcription into cDNA, which acted as the sequencing template. The method was immunoSEQ multiplex PCR; TCRdb's version includes in-frame clones alone and lacks a portion of them. Among about 140,000 clones, 86% were seen once, and the ten largest hold roughly 13%. This clone was counted only a few times. The antigen is not known. General study findings and limits: Sharing of TCRs across patients appeared less clear than in mice, possibly for HLA-related reasons. Amid tofacitinib therapy, many expanded lesional clones stayed present in scalp and blood. Clonality in lesional scalp, especially alopecia totalis/universalis, exceeded that of normal scalp.

The J gene is TRBJ2-1, the V gene TRBV29-1; the match to TRBD1 covers 7 bases. This TCR came from a human donor with alopecia areata. The sequenced sample was CD8+ T cells sorted from blood, obtained at week 4, from a patient treated with tofacitinib. DNA for the CDR3: TGCAGCGTCACGGGACAGAACTACAATGAGCAGTTCTTC. Translating it yields CSVTGQNYNEQFF.